This TCR beta chain was retrieved from a study of blood T cell repertoires in COVID-19. At the level of the study: The recovered donors of Cohort 3 showed two negative PCRs, clearance, or symptom resolution.

Participant ages covered about 18 to 89 years across 24 US areas. Produced via immunoSEQ multiplex PCR; TCRdb's table is partial and in-frame only. The sample includes roughly 150,000 clones, roughly 78% of them seen just once. This CDR3 has 16 amino acids. Germline CDR1 SGHNT, CDR2 YYREEE (reference sequence). Trimming shortened V by 2 bases and J by 4 bases, and 16 bases separated the two germline ends. Sequencing input: PBMCs or T cells enriched from blood (not recorded which). This clonotype originated in a woman aged 65 to 85 in a cohort exposed to, infected with or recovered from COVID-19 (not recorded which). This chain joins TRBV5-4 and TRBJ2-1, with D perhaps matching TRBD1 (7 bases). The CDR3 sequence is CASSFYQGGPYNEQFF. In DNA form, the CDR3 reads TGTGCCAGCAGCTTTTACCAGGGGGGCCCTTACAATGAGCAGTTCTTC.